This TCR beta chain was identified during a study of regulatory T cells in long-lasting Graves disease. Overall study findings and caveats: Persistent disease exhibited a predilection for TRBV28, TRBJ1-2 and TRBJ2-5. Newly diagnosed patients had higher TCR diversity than persistent Graves' patients did.

A remark on this clonotype: Its specificity is not known. Relative to the germline gene, one junction end is altered; a read error may explain this.

CDR3 regions were amplified by Arm-PCR using iRepertoire HTBI primers to build TCR beta libraries. Each CDR3 protein gets one entry after TCRdb re-called the multiplex PCR reads with MiXCR. This repertoire shows roughly 560,000 distinct CDR3 sequences, approximately 16% found once; its top ten account for 20% to 25%. Time point here: newly diagnosed GD, antithyroid drugs for less than 3 months. Generation of the TCR library employed RNA extracted from PBMCs. In this cohort, patients came from an endocrinology department located in Xi'an, China. Germline V gene data show CDR1 as SGHAT and CDR2 as FQNNGV. This CDR3 region has 15 residues. These data are also associated with another study on T cells in Graves' hyperthyroidism and ophthalmopathy.

The receptor was derived from a woman aged 35 to 60 with Graves disease. This sequence joins TRBV11-2 and TRBJ2-3; the match to TRBD2 covers 12 bases. Judging by the DNA end, TRBJ2-5 fits better; the J call may be wrong. The sequenced sample was peripheral blood mononuclear cells (PBMCs), obtained at new diagnosis, from a patient treated with antithyroid drugs. The CDR3 bases are TGCGCCAGCAGCCAAAGCGGACTAGCGGGGCCGAGCCAGTACTTC. Translating it yields CASSQSGLAGPSQYF.